This T cell receptor (beta chain) came from a study of blood T cell repertoires in COVID-19. Per the original data handling: Reference gene primer amplification yielded estimated nucleated cell counts. Produced via immunoSEQ multiplex PCR; TCRdb's table is partial and in-frame only. V, J and clone size were drawn from that table, and D and trimming were deduced from the DNA. Of 330,000 or so clones in the sample, 80% to 95% were seen once. Participants, roughly 18 to 90 years old, spanned 25 or so US areas. Self-reported history from a screening survey and questionnaire set each donor's cohort. Among Cohort 3 donors, those recovered had two negative PCRs, clearance, or symptom resolution. Unmatched junction bases numbered 13, after V lost 2 bases and J lost 9 bases. Germline V gives CDR1 SGHTA, CDR2 FQGTGA. There are 16 residues in the CDR3.

This sequence originates from a woman under 40 who had recovered from COVID-19. Sequenced sample: PBMCs or T cells enriched from blood (not recorded which). The chain links TRBV7-3 to TRBJ2-1, with 7 nucleotides matching TRBD2. In DNA form, the CDR3 reads TGTGCCAGCAGCTTAGCAGCGGGACTAACGGTCGGTGAGCAGTTCTTC. Amino acid sequence: CASSLAAGLTVGEQFF. Drawing the rest from reference TRBV7-3 and TRBJ2-1, the complete variable domain is GAGVSQTPSNKVTEKGKYVELRCDPISGHTALYWYRQSLGQGPEFLIYFQGTGAADDSGLPNDRFFAVRPEGSVSTLKIQRTERGDSAVYLCASSLAAGLTVGEQFFGPGTRLTVL.